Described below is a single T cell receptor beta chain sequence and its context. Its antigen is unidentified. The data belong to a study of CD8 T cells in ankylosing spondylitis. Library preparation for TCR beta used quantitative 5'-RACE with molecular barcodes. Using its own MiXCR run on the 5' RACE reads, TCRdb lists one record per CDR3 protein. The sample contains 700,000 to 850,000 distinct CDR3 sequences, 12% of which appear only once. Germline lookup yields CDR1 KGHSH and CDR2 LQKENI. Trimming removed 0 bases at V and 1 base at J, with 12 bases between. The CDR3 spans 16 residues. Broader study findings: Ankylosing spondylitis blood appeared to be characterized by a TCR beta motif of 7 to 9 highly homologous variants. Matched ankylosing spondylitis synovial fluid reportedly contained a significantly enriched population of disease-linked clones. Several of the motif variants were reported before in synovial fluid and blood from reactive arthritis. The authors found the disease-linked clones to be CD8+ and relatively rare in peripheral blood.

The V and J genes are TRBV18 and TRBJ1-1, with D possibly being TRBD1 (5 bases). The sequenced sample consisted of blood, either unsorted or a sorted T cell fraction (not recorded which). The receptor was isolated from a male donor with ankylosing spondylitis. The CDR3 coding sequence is TGTGCCAGCTCACCACCCGGGACTAGGGGGAACACTGAAGCTTTCTTT. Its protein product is CASSPPGTRGNTEAFF.